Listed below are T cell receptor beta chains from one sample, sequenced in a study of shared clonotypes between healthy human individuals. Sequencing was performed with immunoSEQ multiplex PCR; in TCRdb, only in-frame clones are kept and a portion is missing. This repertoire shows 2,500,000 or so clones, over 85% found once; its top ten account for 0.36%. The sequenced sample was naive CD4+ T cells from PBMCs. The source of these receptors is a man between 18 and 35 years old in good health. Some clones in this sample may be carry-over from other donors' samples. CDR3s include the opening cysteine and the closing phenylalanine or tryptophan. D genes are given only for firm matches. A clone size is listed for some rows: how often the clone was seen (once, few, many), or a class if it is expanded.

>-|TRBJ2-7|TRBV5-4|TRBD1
TGTGCCAGCAGCAGGACCGGGACAGGGGACCTAACGGGAGAGCAGTACTTC
CASSRTGTGDLTGEQYF
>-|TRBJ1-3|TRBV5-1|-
TGCGCCAGCAGCCCGGGCTCGGGCAACTCTGGAAACACCATATATTTT
CASSPGSGNSGNTIYF
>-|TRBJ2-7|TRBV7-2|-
TGTGCCAGCAGCTTAGCGGTCGCAGTAGGCGAGCAGTACTTC
CASSLAVAVGEQYF
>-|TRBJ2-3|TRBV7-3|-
TGTGCCAGCAGCGCTAATGCAGATACGCAGTATTTT
CASSANADTQYF
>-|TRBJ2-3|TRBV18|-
TGTGCCAGCTCACCACCGTCCCTATCCACAGATACGCAGTATTTT
CASSPPSLSTDTQYF
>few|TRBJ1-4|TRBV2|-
TGTGCCAGCAGTGAACAGGGAAGAACTAATGAAAAACTGTTTTTT
CASSEQGRTNEKLFF
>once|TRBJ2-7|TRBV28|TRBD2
TGTGCCAGCAGTTTAACTAGCGGGAACTACGAGCAGTACTTC
CASSLTSGNYEQYF
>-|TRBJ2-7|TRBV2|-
TGTGCCAGCAGTGGGAGGGTACAGGGGTCCTACGAGCAGTACTTC
CASSGRVQGSYEQYF
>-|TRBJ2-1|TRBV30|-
TGTGCCTGGAGTCCCAGTACGGGTGAGCAGTTCTTC
CAWSPSTGEQFF
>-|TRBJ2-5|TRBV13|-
TGTGCCAGCAGCTTAATCGGGCGGACAGCACAAGAGACCCAGTACTTC
CASSLIGRTAQETQYF
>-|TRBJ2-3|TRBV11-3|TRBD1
TGTGCCAGCAGCTTTGGGACAGGGGGCACAGATACGCAGTATTTT
CASSFGTGGTDTQYF
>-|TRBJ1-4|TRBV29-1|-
TGCAGCGTTGGTCAGGGGTGGGGGAATGAAAAACTGTTTTTT
CSVGQGWGNEKLFF
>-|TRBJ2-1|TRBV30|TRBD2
TGTGCCTGGAGCGCGTGGGGGACTAGCTCCTACAATGAGCAGTTCTTC
CAWSAWGTSSYNEQFF
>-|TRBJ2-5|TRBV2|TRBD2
TGTGCCAGCAGTGGAGCTAGCGGGAGGGAAGAGACCCAGTACTTC
CASSGASGREETQYF
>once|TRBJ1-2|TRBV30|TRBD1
TGTGCCTGGAGCCAGGAGAGGACAGGAGTTGCCTATGGCTACACCTTC
CAWSQERTGVAYGYTF
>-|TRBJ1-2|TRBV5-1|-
TGCGCCAGCAGCCCAGTGTCCGGGACGATAAACTATGGCTACACCTTC
CASSPVSGTINYGYTF
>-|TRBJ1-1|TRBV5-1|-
TGCGCCAGCAGCTTCGGGACGAACACTGAAGCTTTCTTT
CASSFGTNTEAFF
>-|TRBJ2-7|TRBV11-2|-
TGTGCCAGCAGCTTGGGGGCATATGGCGAGCAGTACTTC
CASSLGAYGEQYF
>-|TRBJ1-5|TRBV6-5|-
TGTGCCAGCAGCCCCGGACGCGGCGGGCAGCCCCAGCATTTT
CASSPGRGGQPQHF
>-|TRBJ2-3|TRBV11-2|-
TGTGCCAGCAGCCGCCTCAGGGTGGTGGGCACAGATACGCAGTATTTT
CASSRLRVVGTDTQYF
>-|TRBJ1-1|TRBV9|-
TGTGCCAGCAGCGGGGAGGTAGCGGGCACTGAAGCTTTCTTT
CASSGEVAGTEAFF
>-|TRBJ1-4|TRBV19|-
TGTGCCAGTAGTATAGGGACACCGACTGAAAAACTGTTTTTT
CASSIGTPTEKLFF
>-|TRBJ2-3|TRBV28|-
TGTGCCAGCAGTTCGGGGGGCTCCTCCACAGATACGCAGTATTTT
CASSSGGSSTDTQYF
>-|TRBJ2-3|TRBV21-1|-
TGTGCCAGCAGCAAAGGATATAGCGGCCTAAGCACAGATACGCAGTATTTT
CASSKGYSGLSTDTQYF
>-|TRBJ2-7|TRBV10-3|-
TGTGCCATCAGTGAGACCACAAGGAGGTTTCTCTACGAGCAGTACTTC
CAISETTRRFLYEQYF
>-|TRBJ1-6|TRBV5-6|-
TGTGCCAGCAGCCCCGGGTGGGGCAATAATTCACCCCTCCACTTT
CASSPGWGNNSPLHF
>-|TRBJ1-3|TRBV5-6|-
TGTGCCAGCAGCTCTGGAACTAGGGACACCATATATTTT
CASSSGTRDTIYF
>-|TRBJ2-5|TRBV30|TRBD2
TGTGCCTGGAGTCGCGGGAGTAGGAGGGAGACCCAGTACTTC
CAWSRGSRRETQYF
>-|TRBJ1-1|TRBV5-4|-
TGTGCCAGCAGCTTGAAGACCCGCCGGAACACTGAAGCTTTCTTT
CASSLKTRRNTEAFF
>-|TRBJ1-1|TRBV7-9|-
TGTGCCAGCAGCCCGATTATTGGGGCGGGGAACACTGAAGCTTTCTTT
CASSPIIGAGNTEAFF
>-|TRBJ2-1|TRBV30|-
TGTGCCTGGAGTGAGGCTAGTGGCGATGAGCAGTTCTTC
CAWSEASGDEQFF
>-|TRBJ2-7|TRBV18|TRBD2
TGTGCCAGCTCATTCAGACTAGCGGGGACCTACGAGCAGTACTTC
CASSFRLAGTYEQYF
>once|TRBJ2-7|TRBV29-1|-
TGCAGCGTTGAAGTGGAGCAGGGCTACGAGCAGTACTTC
CSVEVEQGYEQYF
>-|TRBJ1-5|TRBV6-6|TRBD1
TGTGCCAGCATTCTGGGCAGGGGGTCCCAGCCCCAGCATTTT
CASILGRGSQPQHF
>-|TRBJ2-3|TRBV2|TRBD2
TGTGCCAGCAGTGTGGGTCTAGCGGGAGCGGGAGATACGCAGTATTTT
CASSVGLAGAGDTQYF
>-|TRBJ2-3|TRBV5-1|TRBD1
TGCGCCAGCAGCTTGGTGGACAGGGACGGCACAGATACGCAGTATTTT
CASSLVDRDGTDTQYF
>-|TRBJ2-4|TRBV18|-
TGTGCCAGCTCACGTGGGGACATTCAGTACTTC
CASSRGDIQYF